This TCR beta chain originates from a study of cytotoxic CD8 clonotypes in ibrutinib-treated CLL. Study at large: Mean values per sample were a few hundred thousand productive templates and tens of thousands of productive rearrangements. Regarding the study as a whole: Public clonotypes were seen rarely and were contracted or stable on treatment.

Produced via immunoSEQ multiplex PCR; TCRdb's table is partial and in-frame only. The sample has about 200,000 clones, more than 65% seen once. Cryopreserved PBMCs supplied about 2.1 micrograms of genomic DNA for TCR beta libraries. The table lists this clone with a few counts. Its matching antigen is unknown. The germline gives CDR1 SNHLY, CDR2 FYNNEI. The CDR3 loop spans 13 amino acids. Trimming took off 3 bases at V and 5 bases at J, with 11 bases between the two ends. The V gene is TRBV2, the J gene TRBJ2-7; D is perhaps TRBD1 (5 bases). This receptor was identified in a human donor with chronic lymphocytic leukemia. Sequenced here: PBMCs, sampled after 12 months of ibrutinib treatment. The CDR3 region has the DNA TGTGCCAGCAGTGACAGGGAAAACGACGAGCAGTACTTC. This encodes CASSDRENDEQYF.